Presented here are 9 T cell receptor beta chains from one specimen sequenced in a study of CD8+ T cells in alopecia areata. Treatment of the sample: oral pan-JAK inhibitor, 5-10 mg twice daily. RNA extraction and reverse transcription yielded cDNA as sequencing template. Libraries were prepared by immunoSEQ multiplex PCR; TCRdb keeps only in-frame clonotypes and omits some of them. The repertoire includes about 94,000 clones, just over 70% of them detected once, and around 16% sits in the top ten. The sample consisted of CD8+ T cells sorted from blood, taken at approximately week 42, from a patient treated with tofacitinib. These receptors all come from a human donor with alopecia areata.

This rearrangement joins TRBV2 to TRBJ2-1, with D perhaps matching TRBD2 (5 bases). Germline assignment: CDR1 SNHLY and CDR2 FYNNEI. The CDR3 is 17 residues long. The CDR3: CARASADPKSGLPKQFF. The CDR3 DNA reads TGTGCACGGGCCTCAGCGGATCCGAAGAGCGGACTCCCCAAACAGTTCTTC.

The sample holds one count of this clone. J is TRBJ2-6 and V is TRBV5-1; 8 nucleotides match TRBD1. CDR1 SGHRS and CDR2 YFSETQ come from the germline V gene. Trimming cost V 0 bases and J 2 bases; bases outside gene matches: 4. The CDR3 contains 17 residues. CDR3 in DNA: TGCGCCAGCAGCTTGGGGGACAGGTTGACTGGGGCCAACGTCCTGACTTTC. Translated, it gives CASSLGDRLTGANVLTF. Supplemented by reference TRBV5-1 and TRBJ2-6, the full variable domain reads KAGVTQTPRYLIKTRGQQVTLSCSPISGHRSVSWYQQTPGQGLQFLFEYFSETQRNKGNFPGRFSGRQFSNSRSEMNVSTLELGDSALYLCASSLGDRLTGANVLTFGAGSRLTVL.

This clone has only one observation. The CDR3 DNA sequence: TGTGCCAGCAGCCAAGATAACACCTACGAGCAGTACTTC. It translates to CASSQDNTYEQYF. The chain joins TRBV4-2 to TRBJ2-7; D gene uncertain. Trimming took off 0 bases at V and 2 bases at J, with 5 bases between the two ends. Germline-derived CDR1 and CDR2 are LGHNA and YNFKEQ. The length of the CDR3 is 13 residues.

The J gene is TRBJ2-7, the V gene TRBV7-9, with D possibly being TRBD2 (7 bases). CDR3 length: 13 residues. V was pared by 5 bases and J by 6 bases, with 14 bases between. CDR1 and CDR2 (germline): SEHNR, FQNEAQ (reference sequence). The CDR3 DNA is TGTGCCAGCAGCCGAGGGGGGGGCTCCGAGCAGTACTTC. Translating it yields CASSRGGGSEQYF.

A few counts support this clone. CDR3 amino acids: CASSEALGGGSTDTQYF. CDR3 in DNA: TGTGCCAGCAGTGAAGCGCTTGGAGGCGGCAGCACAGATACGCAGTATTTT. The chain employs TRBV6-1 and TRBJ2-3, with D perhaps matching TRBD2 (5 bases). This CDR3 comprises 17 residues. V was trimmed by 0 bases and J by 0 bases, leaving 13 bases between them. Germline values: CDR1 MNHNS, CDR2 SASEGT.

This clone has a single count. This chain connects TRBV13 to TRBJ1-2, with D possibly TRBD1 on 5 matching bases. V lost 5 bases and J 6 bases, leaving 10 bases between the germline ends. The CDR3 covers 12 residues. In germline, CDR1 is PRHDT, CDR2 FYEKMQ (reference sequence). CDR3 in amino acids: CASSLSGDGYTF. CDR3 sequence (DNA): TGTGCCAGCAGCCTTTCGGGGGATGGCTACACCTTC.

This clone was picked up a small number of times. J is TRBJ1-1 and V is TRBV29-1; D uncertain. There are 14 residues in the CDR3. With 4 bases removed from V and 1 base from J, the gap between germline ends came to 13 bases. Germline V gives CDR1 SQVTM, CDR2 ANQGSEA. CDR3 amino acids: CSVVVERKNTEAFF. DNA for the CDR3: TGCAGCGTTGTGGTAGAACGAAAGAACACTGAAGCTTTCTTT.

The genes are TRBV18 and TRBJ2-1; TRBD1 agrees at 8 bases. The CDR3 loop spans 14 amino acids. Germline V gives CDR1 KGHSH, CDR2 LQKENI. V gave up 3 bases and J gave up 8 bases; unmatched junction bases: 6. The CDR3 DNA is TGTGCCAGCTCACCTGGACAGGGATATGATGAGCAGTTCTTC. Protein product: CASSPGQGYDEQFF. Full variable domain (missing parts from reference TRBV18 and TRBJ2-1): NAGVMQNPRHLVRRRGQEARLRCSPMKGHSHVYWYRQLPEEGLKFMVYLQKENIIDESGMPKERFSAEFPKEGPSILRIQQVVRGDSAAYFCASSPGQGYDEQFFGPGTRLTVL.

This rearrangement joins TRBV14 to TRBJ1-4; 7 bases match TRBD1. CDR1 is SGHDN and CDR2 is FVKESK in the germline V gene. V gave up 6 bases and J gave up 5 bases; unmatched junction bases: 12. The CDR3 length is 16 residues. CDR3 sequence: CASSHRTGGRNEKLFF. In nucleotides, the CDR3 is TGTGCCAGCAGTCACCGGACAGGAGGCCGCAATGAAAAACTGTTTTTT.